These 30 T cell receptor beta chains share one sample of origin, sequenced in a study of graft-versus-host responses after intestinal transplantation. The protocol was immunoSEQ multiplex PCR, while the TCRdb copy is restricted to in-frame clones and leaves out a portion. The data contain some 39,000 clones, roughly 90% of them singletons. Sequenced material: PBMCs, taken around 280 days after transplant. These receptors originate from a human patient who received an intestinal transplant, so some T cells may come from the graft donor.

The rearrangement links TRBV2 to TRBJ1-1; D might be TRBD1 (6 bases). Germline-derived CDR1 and CDR2 are SNHLY and FYNNEI. The CDR3 covers 15 residues. The V end lost 5 bases, the J end lost 5 bases, and 18 bases lay between the germline ends. CDR3 sequence (DNA): TGTGCCAGCAGTCCGGCGAAAGGGGGTATAACTGAAGCTTTCTTT. Translation gives CASSPAKGGITEAFF.

V and J are TRBV10-2 and TRBJ2-5; possible D gene TRBD2, 5 bases. Between the trimmed V and J ends, which lost 5 bases and 2 bases, there was a span of 24 bases. Germline-derived CDR1 and CDR2 are WSHSY and SAAADI. The length of the CDR3 is 18 residues. CDR3 nucleotide sequence: TGCGCCAGCAGTCGGGATTTGAGAGGTTTAGGGAGTCAAGAGACCCAGTACTTC. Its protein is CASSRDLRGLGSQETQYF.

V is TRBV7-2 and J is TRBJ2-1; D is undetermined. The germline V and J ends were trimmed by 2 bases and 3 bases, with 20 bases remaining between them. The germline gives CDR1 SGHTA, CDR2 FQGNSA. The CDR3 has 18 residues. The CDR3 region is CASSLPSMWRTYYNEQFF. The CDR3 bases are TGTGCCAGCAGCTTACCCAGTATGTGGCGGACCTACTACAATGAGCAGTTCTTC.

This chain uses TRBV6-6 with TRBJ2-7; no reliable D call. Trimming stripped 10 bases from V and 0 bases from J, with 10 bases between. CDR3 size: 12 residues. Germline assignment: CDR1 MNHNY and CDR2 SVGAGI (reference sequence). CDR3 amino acids: CATAQLSYEQYF. The CDR3 DNA reads as TGTGCCACCGCACAGCTCTCCTACGAGCAGTACTTC.

J is TRBJ2-3 and V is TRBV4-1, with a possible D match to TRBD1 (5 bases). Trimming cost V 0 bases and J 14 bases, with 15 bases left between them. Looked up from germline, CDR1 is MGHRA and CDR2 is YSYEKL. The CDR3 covers 13 residues. The CDR3 region is CASSQEGLSPWYF. The DNA of the CDR3 is TGCGCCAGCAGCCAAGAGGGGCTTTCTCCCTGGTATTTT.

The genes are TRBV7-8 and TRBJ2-2; 8 bases are shared with TRBD2. The trim removed 0 bases at V and 0 bases at J, leaving 3 bases unmatched. CDR1 SGHVS and CDR2 FQNEAQ come from the germline V gene. The CDR3 spans 17 residues. The CDR3 is CASSLAGAGANTGELFF. CDR3 nucleotide sequence: TGTGCCAGCAGCTTAGCCGGAGCGGGGGCGAACACCGGGGAGCTGTTTTTT.

The genes are TRBV12-5 and TRBJ2-1; either TRBD1 or TRBD2 may supply D (5 bases each). The CDR3 loop spans 14 amino acids. The V gene lost 7 bases and the J gene lost 8 bases, with 18 bases spanning the gap. Germline V lookup: CDR1 LGHNT, CDR2 FRNRAP. This chain's CDR3 is CASVVEGQGYEQFF. The CDR3 DNA is TGTGCTAGTGTTGTCGAGGGGCAGGGATATGAGCAGTTCTTC.

The gene calls are TRBV6-8 and TRBJ1-6, with TRBD1 as a possible D gene (6 bases). The CDR3 contains 15 residues. Germline loops: CDR1 MNHGY, CDR2 SAAAGT. V was clipped by 5 bases and J by 6 bases, with 14 bases between them. The CDR3 DNA reads as TGTGCCAGCAGTACCTTAGGGGGGCGTAATTCACCCCTCCACTTT. Translating it yields CASSTLGGRNSPLHF.

This clone was recorded only once. J is TRBJ2-3 and V is TRBV27, with D possibly matching TRBD1 (5 bases). In germline, CDR1 is MNHEY, CDR2 SMNVEV (reference sequence). CDR3 length equals 13 residues. V was trimmed by 3 bases and J by 1 base, leaving 5 bases between them. CDR3 sequence reads: CASSLGRTDTQYF. The CDR3 region has the DNA TGTGCCAGCAGTTTGGGGCGCACAGATACGCAGTATTTT.

The J gene is TRBJ2-7, the V gene TRBV5-1, with 8 bases fitting TRBD1. The CDR3 contains 13 residues. Germline lookup yields CDR1 SGHRS and CDR2 YFSETQ. With 6 bases clipped from V and 6 bases from J, the junction kept 8 bases outside the gene matches. The CDR3 loop reads CASKDRAGLEQYF. The CDR3 DNA reads TGCGCCAGCAAGGACAGGGCTGGCCTCGAGCAGTACTTC.

This sequence joins TRBV9 and TRBJ1-2; D not resolved. Trimming removed 0 bases at V and 8 bases at J, with 8 bases between. This CDR3 region has 12 residues. Germline CDR1 reads SGDLS; CDR2 reads YYNGEE. Written as DNA, the CDR3 is TGTGCCAGCAGCGTAGTTGGTCGAGGCTACACCTTC. Protein: CASSVVGRGYTF.

V usage is TRBV6-1 and J usage is TRBJ1-1, with 7 bases fitting TRBD1. This CDR3 spans 14 amino acids. Germline lookup yields CDR1 MNHNS and CDR2 SASEGT. Germline trimming cut 6 bases from V and 5 bases from J; bases unmatched to any gene: 9. CDR3 nucleotides: TGTGCCAGCAGGTACACTACAGGGGTGACTGAAGCTTTCTTT. Translating it yields CASRYTTGVTEAFF.

V and J are TRBV10-2 and TRBJ1-2; 11 bases match TRBD1. The CDR3 spans 15 residues. Losses at the gene ends were 5 bases for V and 6 bases for J; bases not matched to a gene: 8. The V gene's germline CDR1 is WSHSY and CDR2 SAAADI. In DNA form, the CDR3 reads TGCGCCAGCAGTACCGGGACAGGGGGGACGGATGGCTACACCTTC. It encodes CASSTGTGGTDGYTF.

The V call is TRBV11-2, the J call TRBJ2-5; tentative D call: TRBD2 (6 bases). The CDR3 consists of 13 residues. V was trimmed by 5 bases and J by 4 bases, leaving 11 bases between them. Per the germline V gene, CDR1 is SGHAT and CDR2 is FQNNGV. The CDR3 DNA follows: TGTGCCAGCAGCCAGACTAGGGGAGAGACCCAGTACTTC. Protein product: CASSQTRGETQYF.

The rearrangement joins TRBV11-2 to TRBJ2-7; 10 nucleotides align to TRBD2. This CDR3 contains 15 residues. The V segment lost 5 bases and the J segment 4 bases; nucleotides outside the gene matches: 8. CDR1 is SGHAT and CDR2 is FQNNGV in the germline V gene. CDR3 protein: CASSESGGATYEQYF. For the CDR3, the DNA is TGTGCCAGCAGCGAAAGCGGGGGGGCGACTTACGAGCAGTACTTC.

This clone was counted a single time. The junction shows a germline mismatch at one end, possibly a read error. The chain links TRBV7-9 to TRBJ2-2; D might be TRBD1 or TRBD2, each matching 5 bases. CDR3 length equals 15 residues. Germline lookup yields CDR1 SEHNR and CDR2 FQNEAQ (reference sequence). The CDR3 coding sequence is TGTGCCAGCAGCTTAACCGGGACGAATACCGGGGAGCTGTTTTTT. This codes for CASSLTGTNTGELFF.

V is TRBV6-1 and J is TRBJ2-4, with 9 positions matching TRBD1. Germline assignment: CDR1 MNHNS and CDR2 SASEGT. With 7 bases clipped from V and 8 bases from J, the junction kept 6 bases outside the gene matches. The CDR3 spans 13 residues. The chain's CDR3 is CASKETGGHIQYF. CDR3 sequence (DNA): TGTGCCAGCAAGGAGACAGGGGGGCACATTCAGTACTTC.

Concerning this clone itself: An end of the junction does not agree with germline; a read error may underlie this. The chain joins TRBV4-1 to TRBJ2-7, with D possibly being TRBD2 (7 bases). CDR1 is MGHRA, CDR2 YSYEKL, per germline. The CDR3 sequence is 15 residues long. CDR3 DNA sequence: TGCGCCCGCAGCCAAGATGGGGGGGGGCTTTACGAGCAGTACTTC. This encodes CARSQDGGGLYEQYF.

The chain carries TRBV18 and TRBJ2-5, with D tentatively TRBD1 (5 bases). The germline CDR1 and CDR2 sequences are KGHSH and LQKENI. This CDR3 contains 15 residues. The ends were cut back, 0 bases at V and 1 base at J, with 9 bases in the middle. For the CDR3, the DNA is TGTGCCAGCTCACCACCGGGGCAGATCCAAGAGACCCAGTACTTC. It codes for CASSPPGQIQETQYF. The full variable domain, with the rest looked up from reference TRBV18 and TRBJ2-5, is NAGVMQNPRHLVRRRGQEARLRCSPMKGHSHVYWYRQLPEEGLKFMVYLQKENIIDESGMPKERFSAEFPKEGPSILRIQQVVRGDSAAYFCASSPPGQIQETQYFGPGTRLLVL.

V is TRBV5-4 and J is TRBJ2-7, with D perhaps TRBD2 (6 bases). The CDR3 is made up of 13 amino acids. Per the germline V gene, CDR1 is SGHNT and CDR2 is YYREEE (reference sequence). V was trimmed by 4 bases and J by 6 bases, leaving 14 bases between them. The CDR3 loop reads CASSHAGLPEQYF. CDR3 coding DNA: TGTGCCAGCAGCCACGCGGGACTCCCCGAGCAGTACTTC.

V and J are TRBV30 and TRBJ1-1; 7 bases map to TRBD1. The CDR3 covers 15 residues. CDR1 and CDR2 from the germline V gene are GTSNPN and SVGIG (reference sequence). The V gene end was trimmed by 4 bases and the J gene end by 3 bases; junction bases not matched to a gene: 11. CDR3: CAWKRQGAVDTEAFF. The CDR3, as DNA: TGTGCCTGGAAACGACAGGGCGCGGTGGACACTGAAGCTTTCTTT.

The V call is TRBV7-2, the J call TRBJ2-7, with 9 bases that match TRBD2. The length of the CDR3 is 15 residues. Unmatched junction bases numbered 2, after V lost 2 bases and J lost 0 bases. Per germline, CDR1 SGHTA and CDR2 FQGNSA. CDR3 amino acids: CASSLLAGRSYEQYF. CDR3 nucleotides: TGTGCCAGCAGCTTACTAGCGGGGCGCTCCTACGAGCAGTACTTC. The variable domain in full, with the rest retrieved from reference TRBV7-2 and TRBJ2-7, is GAGVSQSPSNKVTEKGKDVELRCDPISGHTALYWYRQSLGQGLEFLIYFQGNSAPDKSGLPSDRFSAERTGGSVSTLTIQRTQQEDSAVYLCASSLLAGRSYEQYFGPGTRLTVT.

The chain links TRBV7-9 to TRBJ2-3; 7 bases fit TRBD2. V was clipped by 5 bases and J by 0 bases; unmatched bases: 5. Looked up from germline, CDR1 is SEHNR and CDR2 is FQNEAQ (reference sequence). CDR3 length: 15 amino acids. CDR3 bases: TGTGCCAGCAGCCAGACGGGGGGTAGCACAGATACGCAGTATTTT. Translation gives CASSQTGGSTDTQYF.

J is TRBJ2-5 and V is TRBV12-5; tentative D call: TRBD2 (6 bases). This CDR3 comprises 16 residues. Trimming removed 6 bases from V and 11 bases from J, with 28 bases in between. CDR1 is LGHNT and CDR2 is FRNRAP in the germline V gene. CDR3 sequence reads: CASGTQSGFPPGEQYF. DNA for the CDR3: TGTGCTAGTGGCACTCAATCGGGATTCCCTCCGGGGGAGCAGTACTTC. Full variable domain (rest looked up from reference TRBV12-5 and TRBJ2-5): DARVTQTPRHKVTEMGQEVTMRCQPILGHNTVFWYRQTMMQGLELLAYFRNRAPLDDSGMPKDRFSAEMPDATLATLKIQPSEPRDSAVYFCASGTQSGFPPGEQYFGPGTRLLVL.

This chain joins TRBV27 and TRBJ2-7; D gene unclear. Trimming cost V 5 bases and J 6 bases, with 20 bases left between them. This CDR3 contains 15 residues. CDR1 and CDR2 (germline): MNHEY, SMNVEV (reference sequence). The CDR3: CASSPRRLMVGEQYF. For the CDR3, the DNA is TGTGCCAGCAGTCCTCGTAGGCTCATGGTTGGCGAGCAGTACTTC.

The rearrangement uses TRBV5-1 and TRBJ2-2, with 8 bases fitting TRBD2. This CDR3 has 15 amino acids. V dropped 4 bases and J dropped 0; count of bases not matched to a gene: 2. The V gene's germline CDR1 is SGHRS and CDR2 YFSETQ. This CDR3 reads CASSSGGPNTGELFF. The CDR3 nucleotides are TGCGCCAGCAGCAGCGGGGGTCCGAACACCGGGGAGCTGTTTTTT.

This chain links TRBV4-2 with TRBJ2-3; 11 nucleotides match TRBD2. J was trimmed by 2 bases and V by 3 bases; bases with no gene match: 1. The CDR3 is 15 residues long. The germline V gene encodes CDR1 LGHNA and CDR2 YNFKEQ. The CDR3 region is CASSQTSGDTDTQYF. The CDR3 region has the DNA TGTGCCAGCAGCCAGACTAGCGGGGACACAGATACGCAGTATTTT.

This clone has more than one count but fewer than ten. The chain employs TRBV18 and TRBJ2-1; TRBD1 aligns across 10 bases. The CDR3 length is 16 residues. Germline V lookup: CDR1 KGHSH, CDR2 LQKENI. Trimming took 3 bases from V and 5 from J; bases not matched to a gene: 7. The CDR3 spells CASSPRDRGLNNEQFF. DNA of the CDR3: TGTGCCAGCTCACCCCGGGACAGGGGATTGAACAATGAGCAGTTCTTC. Variable domain in full (rest from reference TRBV18 and TRBJ2-1): NAGVMQNPRHLVRRRGQEARLRCSPMKGHSHVYWYRQLPEEGLKFMVYLQKENIIDESGMPKERFSAEFPKEGPSILRIQQVVRGDSAAYFCASSPRDRGLNNEQFFGPGTRLTVL.

The chain is built from TRBV30 and TRBJ1-1, with a tentative D call TRBD1 (5 bases). This CDR3 is 11 amino acids long. Trimming took 8 bases from V and 7 from J, leaving 14 bases between them. CDR1 is GTSNPN, CDR2 SVGIG, per germline (reference sequence). In DNA form, the CDR3 reads TGTGCCGGGGGGGATTTGGGTGAAGCTTTCTTT. It codes for CAGGDLGEAFF.

This chain uses TRBV19 with TRBJ2-7; D gene ambiguous. Germline CDR1 and CDR2: LNHDA and SQIVND (reference sequence). This CDR3 has 14 amino acids. The V and J ends lost 3 bases and 1 base respectively, with 10 bases between them. Written as DNA, the CDR3 is TGTGCCAGTAGTATGTTTGACACGTCCTACGAGCAGTACTTC. It encodes CASSMFDTSYEQYF.